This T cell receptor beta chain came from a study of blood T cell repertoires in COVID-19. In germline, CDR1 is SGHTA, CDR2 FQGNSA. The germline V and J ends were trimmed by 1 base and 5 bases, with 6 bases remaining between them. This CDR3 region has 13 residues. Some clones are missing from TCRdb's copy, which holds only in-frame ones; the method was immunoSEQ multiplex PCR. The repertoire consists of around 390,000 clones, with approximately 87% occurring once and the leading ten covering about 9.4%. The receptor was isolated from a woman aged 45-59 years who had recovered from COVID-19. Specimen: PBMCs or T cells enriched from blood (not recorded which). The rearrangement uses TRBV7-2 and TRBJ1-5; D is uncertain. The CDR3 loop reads CASSLGLYQPQHF. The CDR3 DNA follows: TGTGCCAGCAGCTTAGGACTATATCAGCCCCAGCATTTT.